The 16 T cell receptor beta chains below come from one sample, sequenced in a study of cytomegalovirus exposure and HLA in healthy donors (dated by TCRdb to 2017 to 2019). Receptors were amplified or captured by the immunoSEQ multiplex PCR assay. A mixture of 60 forward primers for TCR Vbeta segments and 13 reverse primers for TCR Jbeta segments was used in the multiplex PCR. TCRdb provides this immuneACCESS table in a form limited to in-frame rearrangements. Some clones are lacking; in checked studies, under half of them reflect an unresolved V gene, and why the rest are absent is not known. Here the sample has roughly 130,000 clones; roughly two thirds occur a single time. Clones ranked in the top ten supply 1.6% of the sample. Sequencing was done on a sample of PBMCs. Source of these receptors: a young man in good health and CMV-seropositive.

This chain connects TRBV4-1 to TRBJ2-5; the match to TRBD2 covers 12 bases. The V gene's germline CDR1 is MGHRA and CDR2 YSYEKL. J was trimmed by 2 bases and V by 1 base; bases with no gene match: 5. The CDR3 has 17 residues. The CDR3 DNA is TGCGCCAGCAGCCAAGCAGGACTAGCGGGGACACAAGAGACCCAGTACTTC. It encodes CASSQAGLAGTQETQYF.

The chain uses TRBV6-6 and TRBJ2-3; 9 bases align to TRBD2. CDR3 length: 16 residues. In germline, CDR1 is MNHNY, CDR2 SVGAGI (reference sequence). The V and J ends lost 6 bases and 5 bases, in that order; junction bases with no gene match: 12. CDR3 coding DNA: TGTGCCAGCAGGCCCCTCCGCGGGAGGGTTGGAGATACGCAGTATTTT. This gives the protein CASRPLRGRVGDTQYF.

The chain is built from TRBV6-5 and TRBJ2-7; TRBD2 aligns across 9 bases. This CDR3 region has 13 residues. Germline-derived CDR1 and CDR2 are MNHEY and SVGAGI. After removal of 6 bases from V and 6 bases from J, the junction contained 6 bases not matched to a gene. The DNA of the CDR3 is TGTGCCAGCAGCTACACAGCGGGAGGCGAGCAGTACTTC. Its translation: CASSYTAGGEQYF.

This chain connects TRBV27 to TRBJ2-1; D perhaps matches TRBD1 (7 bases). Trimming shortened V by 6 bases and J by 0 bases, and 27 bases separated the two germline ends. Germline lookup yields CDR1 MNHEY and CDR2 SMNVEV (reference sequence). CDR3 length: 20 amino acids. CDR3 bases: TGTGCCAGCAGGGGCCAGCTGTGGCAGGGGGGCCCCAGCTCCTACAATGAGCAGTTCTTC. It translates to CASRGQLWQGGPSSYNEQFF.

CDR3 loop: CASSLPGQGFGGYTF. For the CDR3, the DNA is TGTGCCAGCAGCCTCCCGGGACAGGGTTTCGGCGGCTACACCTTC. The rearrangement uses TRBV7-9 and TRBJ1-2, with 9 bases identical to TRBD1. The CDR3 spans 15 residues. V gave up 5 bases and J gave up 8 bases; unmatched junction bases: 12. Germline CDR1 and CDR2: SEHNR and FQNEAQ (reference sequence).

To note about this clone: An end of the junction does not agree with germline; a read error may underlie this. This chain connects TRBV7-8 to TRBJ1-1; D not certain. There are 8 residues in the CDR3. Germline V CDR1 and CDR2: SGHVS, FQNEAQ. CDR3 bases: TGTGCCAGCAGCTTACTGGCCTTT. This translates into CASSLLAF.

This chain joins TRBV4-1 and TRBJ2-2; no firm D call. V gave up 4 bases and J gave up 3 bases, with 3 bases separating them. The CDR3 spans 12 residues. The germline V gene encodes CDR1 MGHRA and CDR2 YSYEKL. CDR3 nucleotide sequence: TGCGCCAGCAGCCCCTACACCGGGGAGCTGTTTTTT. Encoded protein: CASSPYTGELFF.

This clone showed up just once. The rearrangement joins TRBV7-2 to TRBJ2-5, with TRBD1 as a possible D gene (6 bases). In germline, CDR1 is SGHTA, CDR2 FQGNSA. V was pared by 5 bases and J by 6 bases, with 10 bases between. The CDR3 is made up of 12 amino acids. DNA of the CDR3: TGTGCCAGCAGCCCGCAGGGGCAGACCCAGTACTTC. The encoded protein is CASSPQGQTQYF.

The rearrangement links TRBV4-3 to TRBJ2-1; perhaps TRBD2 as D (6 bases). Germline V lookup: CDR1 LGHNA, CDR2 YSLEER. Trimming left V 1 base short and J 8 bases short, with 18 bases between. The CDR3 covers 16 residues. The CDR3 loop reads CASSQGSTGRRDEQFF. In nucleotides, the CDR3 is TGCGCCAGCAGCCAAGGTAGTACGGGGCGGAGGGATGAGCAGTTCTTC.

The chain is built from TRBV7-2 and TRBJ1-5, with D possibly being TRBD1 (5 bases). The CDR3 length is 14 residues. Trimming removed 4 bases at V and 7 bases at J, with 14 bases between. CDR1 and CDR2 from the germline V gene are SGHTA and FQGNSA. This CDR3 reads CASSSGGYRQPQHF. CDR3 bases: TGTGCCAGCAGCTCGGGGGGGTACCGCCAGCCCCAGCATTTT.

The gene calls are TRBV11-2 and TRBJ2-3; 13 positions match TRBD2. This CDR3 contains 15 residues. Trimming removed 5 bases from V and 3 bases from J; junction bases left unmatched: 2. In germline, CDR1 is SGHAT, CDR2 FQNNGV. As DNA, the CDR3 is TGTGCCAGCAGCGGGACTAGCGGGAAGACAGATACGCAGTATTTT. It is translated as CASSGTSGKTDTQYF.

The chain recombines TRBV28 with TRBJ2-3; the D gene is possibly TRBD2 (6 bases). Trimming removed 3 bases from V and 3 bases from J, with 13 bases in between. Germline assignment: CDR1 MDHEN and CDR2 SYDVKM. CDR3 length equals 15 residues. The CDR3 nucleotides are TGTGCCAGCAGTTTTTTGGCTAGCGTTACAGATACGCAGTATTTT. Its translation is CASSFLASVTDTQYF. Variable domain in full (rest from reference TRBV28 and TRBJ2-3): DVKVTQSSRYLVKRTGEKVFLECVQDMDHENMFWYRQDPGLGLRLIYFSYDVKMKEKGDIPEGYSVSREKKERFSLILESASTNQTSMYLCASSFLASVTDTQYFGPGTRLTVL.

The chain carries TRBV7-2 and TRBJ1-2; D unresolved. The ends were cut back, 1 base at V and 0 bases at J, with 9 bases in the middle. This CDR3 region has 15 residues. Germline CDR1 and CDR2: SGHTA and FQGNSA. The chain's CDR3 is CASSLVAPTNYGYTF. The CDR3 bases are TGTGCCAGCAGCTTAGTGGCCCCCACTAACTATGGCTACACCTTC.

The chain links TRBV28 to TRBJ2-1; no definite D call. The V gene lost 2 bases and the J gene lost 3 bases, with 8 bases spanning the gap. Germline CDR1 MDHEN, CDR2 SYDVKM. The CDR3 is 14 amino acids. The CDR3 sequence: CASSLPDFYNEQFF. In DNA form, the CDR3 reads TGTGCCAGCAGTTTACCCGACTTCTACAATGAGCAGTTCTTC.

The chain recombines TRBV25-1 with TRBJ2-5; unclear D gene. Germline CDR1 and CDR2: MGHDK and SYGVNS. Trimming shortened V by 2 bases and J by 6 bases, and 13 bases separated the two germline ends. CDR3 size: 14 residues. The DNA for the CDR3 is TGTGCCAGCAGTGAAGCGGCATCCCGGAAGACCCAGTACTTC. As protein: CASSEAASRKTQYF.

The chain is built from TRBV5-6 and TRBJ2-5; 8 positions match TRBD1. The end of the DNA aligns better with TRBJ2-7, so the J call may be wrong. Germline V CDR1 and CDR2: SGHDT, YYEEEE. CDR3 length: 17 residues. The CDR3 here is CASSLQLWTGRSYEQYF. The CDR3 region has the DNA TGTGCCAGCAGCCTTCAGCTGTGGACAGGGAGATCCTACGAGCAGTACTTC.